One sample yielded the 29 T cell receptor beta chains listed below, sequenced in a study of cytomegalovirus exposure and HLA in healthy donors. Some clones are missing from TCRdb's copy, which holds only in-frame ones; the method was immunoSEQ multiplex PCR. The sample carries fewer than 250,000 clones, around 80% recorded once. Sequenced input: PBMCs. These receptors were collected from a woman aged 25 to 39 in good health and CMV-seropositive.

The rearrangement links TRBV27 to TRBJ1-1; D possibly corresponds to TRBD1 (6 bases). Germline loops: CDR1 MNHEY, CDR2 SMNVEV (reference sequence). The germline V and J ends were trimmed by 3 bases and 1 base, with 15 bases remaining between them. This CDR3 is built from 16 residues. The CDR3 nucleotides read TGTGCCAGCAGTTTCATATTAGGGGGGCGGAACACTGAAGCTTTCTTT. Residues: CASSFILGGRNTEAFF.

The gene calls are TRBV6-5 and TRBJ1-3; D unclear. Per the germline V gene, CDR1 is MNHEY and CDR2 is SVGAGI. Between the trimmed V and J ends, which lost 0 bases and 0 bases, there was a span of 9 bases. CDR3 length: 16 residues. CDR3 coding DNA: TGTGCCAGCAGTTACTCCGGAATCGACTCTGGAAACACCATATATTTT. Translation: CASSYSGIDSGNTIYF.

This chain uses TRBV20-1 with TRBJ2-7; TRBD1 might be the D (6 bases). Germline V gives CDR1 DFQATT, CDR2 SNEGSKA (reference sequence). The CDR3 extends over 10 amino acids. The CDR3 sequence: CSVTGPEQYF. The DNA of the CDR3 is TGCAGCGTGACAGGTCCCGAGCAGTACTTC.

The V gene is TRBV13, the J gene TRBJ2-6, with no clear D. The CDR3 totals 16 residues. Trimming took off 5 bases at V and 2 bases at J, with 13 bases between the two ends. The germline gives CDR1 PRHDT, CDR2 FYEKMQ (reference sequence). CDR3 loop: CASSQEAVPGANVLTF. DNA for the CDR3: TGTGCCAGCAGCCAAGAGGCGGTTCCTGGGGCCAACGTCCTGACTTTC. The complete variable domain, with remaining parts taken from reference TRBV13 and TRBJ2-6, reads AAGVIQSPRHLIKEKRETATLKCYPIPRHDTVYWYQQGPGQDPQFLISFYEKMQSDKGSIPDRFSAQQFSDYHSELNMSSLELGDSALYFCASSQEAVPGANVLTFGAGSRLTVL.

The chain recombines TRBV4-1 with TRBJ2-3, with D perhaps TRBD1 (5 bases). Germline CDR1 reads MGHRA; CDR2 reads YSYEKL. The CDR3 loop spans 16 amino acids. The V gene lost 4 bases and the J gene lost 3 bases, with 17 bases spanning the gap. The CDR3 bases are TGCGCCAGCAGCCCCAAGGCCTCCCCAGGGACAGATACGCAGTATTTT. It encodes CASSPKASPGTDTQYF.

The chain carries TRBV20-1 and TRBJ1-2; D not certain. This CDR3 region has 11 residues. V lost 5 bases to trimming and J lost 2 bases, with 6 bases between them. The germline V gene has CDR1 DFQATT and CDR2 SNEGSKA (reference sequence). The CDR3 coding sequence is TGCAGTGCTCAGACGAACTATGGCTACACCTTC. This sequence encodes CSAQTNYGYTF.

This chain uses TRBV5-1 with TRBJ1-1; TRBD1 matches at 7 bases. Germline CDR1 and CDR2: SGHRS and YFSETQ. This CDR3 spans 12 amino acids. With 3 bases clipped from V and 9 bases from J, the junction kept 5 bases outside the gene matches. CDR3 DNA: TGCGCCAGCAGCTCGGGACAGCAAAAAGCTTTCTTT. The encoded protein is CASSSGQQKAFF.

This clone was seen only once. The chain recombines TRBV28 with TRBJ2-7, with D hard to call. This CDR3 region has 13 residues. Germline V gives CDR1 MDHEN, CDR2 SYDVKM. V was shortened by 10 bases and J by 3 bases, with 16 bases between the two germline ends. The chain's CDR3 is CATQNGLNYEQYF. CDR3 nucleotides: TGTGCCACCCAAAACGGGCTGAACTACGAGCAGTACTTC.

This clone came up once. V gene TRBV2 combines with J gene TRBJ2-2; D gene uncertain. Trimming took 7 bases from V and 6 from J, leaving 9 bases between them. The V gene's germline CDR1 is SNHLY and CDR2 FYNNEI. This CDR3 contains 12 residues. For the CDR3, the DNA is TGTGCCAGCACCGATGAGGCCGGGGAGCTGTTTTTT. It is translated as CASTDEAGELFF. Combining the CDR3 with reference TRBV2 and TRBJ2-2 gives the whole variable domain EPEVTQTPSHQVTQMGQEVILRCVPISNHLYFYWYRQILGQKVEFLVSFYNNEISEKSEIFDDQFSVERPDGSNFTLKIRSTKLEDSAMYFCASTDEAGELFFGEGSRLTVL.

The genes are TRBV5-1 and TRBJ2-1, with 8 bases identical to TRBD1. The CDR3 totals 15 residues. Trimming cost V 4 bases and J 7 bases; bases outside gene matches: 10. Germline V gene sequence: CDR1 SGHRS, CDR2 YFSETQ. CDR3 DNA: TGCGCCAGCAGCACCGGACAGGGCCGGAATAATGAGCAGTTCTTC. This translates into CASSTGQGRNNEQFF.

This chain uses TRBV30 with TRBJ1-3, with D uncertain. The CDR3 loop spans 13 amino acids. V was cut by 2 bases and J by 2 bases, with 7 bases left in between. In germline, CDR1 is GTSNPN, CDR2 SVGIG (reference sequence). The CDR3, as DNA: TGTGCCTGGAGTCAAGTTACTGGAAACACCATATATTTT. Amino acid sequence: CAWSQVTGNTIYF.

The chain joins TRBV7-9 to TRBJ2-2, with D possibly TRBD2 on 6 matching bases. The CDR3 has 16 residues. CDR1 is SEHNR, CDR2 FQNEAQ, per germline (reference sequence). V was trimmed by 5 bases and J by 6 bases, leaving 19 bases between them. Written as DNA, the CDR3 is TGTGCCAGCAGCCCTCGGGACTGGCGGGAAGCCGGGGAGCTGTTTTTT. This translates into CASSPRDWREAGELFF.

A single count supports this clone. The rearrangement links TRBV27 to TRBJ2-4, with D possibly matching TRBD2 (7 bases). The length of the CDR3 is 17 residues. CDR1 and CDR2 from the germline V gene are MNHEY and SMNVEV (reference sequence). V was clipped by 3 bases and J by 6 bases, with 21 bases between them. The CDR3 coding sequence is TGTGCCAGCAGTTTTGAGGGGGAGGTAGGCGGGAGAAACATTCAGTACTTC. Its protein is CASSFEGEVGGRNIQYF.

This sequence joins TRBV7-9 and TRBJ2-5, with D tentatively TRBD1 (5 bases). Trimming stripped 2 bases from V and 2 bases from J, with 9 bases between. Looked up from germline, CDR1 is SEHNR and CDR2 is FQNEAQ (reference sequence). CDR3 length: 14 amino acids. CDR3 region: CASSLSTGQETQYF. The CDR3 DNA follows: TGTGCCAGCAGCTTAAGTACAGGTCAAGAGACCCAGTACTTC.

This clone was recorded only once. The chain employs TRBV10-3 and TRBJ2-5; D not certain. This CDR3 is 11 amino acids long. The germline V gene encodes CDR1 ENHRY and CDR2 SYGVKD. V was pared by 7 bases and J by 7 bases, with 10 bases between. CDR3 sequence: CAITDSGTQYF. DNA of the CDR3: TGTGCCATCACCGACTCGGGGACCCAGTACTTC.

The V and J genes are TRBV5-1 and TRBJ2-5; D possibly matches TRBD1 or TRBD2 (5 bases each). Germline CDR1 SGHRS, CDR2 YFSETQ. This CDR3 comprises 15 residues. Trimming pared 0 bases from V and 1 base from J, leaving 10 bases between. CDR3 in amino acids: CASSLVGDLQETQYF. The CDR3 DNA is TGCGCCAGCAGCTTGGTTGGGGACCTCCAAGAGACCCAGTACTTC.

This clone was seen a single time. The chain joins TRBV5-1 to TRBJ2-7; D is unresolved. V gave up 3 bases and J gave up 3 bases, with 7 bases separating them. The CDR3 has 12 residues. Per the germline V gene, CDR1 is SGHRS and CDR2 is YFSETQ. The CDR3 nucleotides read TGCGCCAGCAGCTATAATAACTACGAGCAGTACTTC. Translation: CASSYNNYEQYF.

This sequence joins TRBV6-6 and TRBJ2-7; 7 bases agree with TRBD1. Germline loops: CDR1 MNHNY, CDR2 SVGAGI (reference sequence). CDR3 length equals 13 residues. Losses at the gene ends were 7 bases for V and 1 base for J; bases not matched to a gene: 4. The chain's CDR3 is CASTATGSYEQYF. The CDR3 DNA reads as TGTGCCAGCACTGCGACAGGGTCCTACGAGCAGTACTTC.

This chain uses TRBV30 with TRBJ1-1, with D possibly being TRBD1 (6 bases). The V end lost 4 bases, the J end lost 4 bases, and 13 bases lay between the germline ends. Germline CDR1 and CDR2: GTSNPN and SVGIG (reference sequence). The length of the CDR3 is 13 residues. The CDR3 region has the DNA TGTGCCTGGACGATAGGGGGTGCCACTGAAGCTTTCTTT. Encoded protein: CAWTIGGATEAFF.

The genes are TRBV18 and TRBJ2-3, with 10 nucleotides matching TRBD1. Germline V gene sequence: CDR1 KGHSH, CDR2 LQKENI. This CDR3 has 16 amino acids. V was pared by 3 bases and J by 5 bases, with 8 bases of the junction left unmatched. Here the CDR3 reads CASSPGTGVAQDTQYF. As DNA, the CDR3 is TGTGCCAGCTCACCCGGGACAGGGGTGGCCCAAGATACGCAGTATTTT.

The chain couples TRBV5-1 to TRBJ2-1; TRBD2 agrees at 14 bases. The length of the CDR3 is 15 residues. The V gene's germline CDR1 is SGHRS and CDR2 YFSETQ. V was pared by 5 bases and J by 7 bases, with 5 bases of the junction left unmatched. CDR3 in DNA: TGCGCCAGCAGATCCGGGACTAGCGGGAGAAATGAGCAGTTCTTC. Translating it yields CASRSGTSGRNEQFF.

The chain recombines TRBV27 with TRBJ2-7, with 8 bases matching TRBD1. The CDR3 runs 15 residues. The germline V gene encodes CDR1 MNHEY and CDR2 SMNVEV (reference sequence). Trimming cost V 6 bases and J 0 bases; bases outside gene matches: 7. DNA of the CDR3: TGTGCCAGCAGACAAGACAGGGGTCCCTCCTACGAGCAGTACTTC. It encodes CASRQDRGPSYEQYF.

The sample holds a few counts of this clone. One base away lies a much larger clone, so this may be a sequencing read error. The rearrangement uses TRBV9 and TRBJ2-7; D possibly uses TRBD1 or TRBD2 (6 bases each). The V end lost 4 bases, the J end lost 4 bases, and 9 bases lay between the germline ends. The CDR3 totals 12 residues. CDR1 and CDR2 (germline): SGDLS, YYNGEE. CDR3 nucleotide sequence: TGTGCCAGCAGCCAAGGGGGGTACGAGCAGTACTTC. Translated, it gives CASSQGGYEQYF. The entire variable domain, with the rest obtained from reference TRBV9 and TRBJ2-7, is as follows: DSGVTQTPKHLITATGQRVTLRCSPRSGDLSVYWYQQSLDQGLQFLIQYYNGEERAKGNILERFSAQQFPDLHSELNLSSLELGDSALYFCASSQGGYEQYFGPGTRLTVT.

The V gene is TRBV5-6, the J gene TRBJ2-7; D gene uncertain. There are 13 residues in the CDR3. V was clipped by 0 bases and J by 3 bases, with 7 bases between them. Germline CDR1 and CDR2: SGHDT and YYEEEE. The DNA for the CDR3 is TGTGCCAGCAGCTTGGGGCTCCACTACGAGCAGTACTTC. Translating gives CASSLGLHYEQYF.

This clone appeared a few times. This chain connects TRBV14 to TRBJ2-1; 16 bases are a match to TRBD2. This CDR3 region has 17 residues. The germline V gene has CDR1 SGHDN and CDR2 FVKESK. V was clipped by 4 bases and J by 8 bases; unmatched bases: 8. CDR3 nucleotide sequence: TGTGCCAGCAGCCGGGGACTAGCGGGAGGGCCTGGGGATGAGCAGTTCTTC. Translation: CASSRGLAGGPGDEQFF.

The J gene is TRBJ2-1, the V gene TRBV6-5; 12 bases fit TRBD2. V shed 5 bases and J 6 bases; nucleotides not matched to a gene: 5. In germline, CDR1 is MNHEY, CDR2 SVGAGI. This CDR3 is built from 15 residues. CDR3 sequence: CASSGTSGFANEQFF. The CDR3 DNA sequence: TGTGCCAGCAGTGGGACTAGCGGGTTTGCCAATGAGCAGTTCTTC.

This rearrangement joins TRBV2 to TRBJ2-5, with D possibly called TRBD1 or TRBD2 (7 bases each). The end of the DNA aligns better with TRBJ2-7, so the J call may be wrong. The germline V gene encodes CDR1 SNHLY and CDR2 FYNNEI. This CDR3 region has 13 residues. DNA of the CDR3: TGTGCCAGCGCAGGGGGGGGCTCCTACGAGCAGTACTTC. Translation: CASAGGGSYEQYF.

The chain is built from TRBV28 and TRBJ1-4; a weak D match, TRBD1 (5 bases). CDR1 is MDHEN, CDR2 SYDVKM, per germline. The length of the CDR3 is 15 residues. The V end was cut by 6 bases, the J end by 8 bases, with 19 bases between. In DNA form, the CDR3 reads TGTGCCAGCAGCGGTTCGCAGGGCGTGGGGGAAAAACTGTTTTTT. Translating it yields CASSGSQGVGEKLFF.

This clone was counted a few times. The chain is built from TRBV28 and TRBJ1-3, with no clear D. Germline V gene sequence: CDR1 MDHEN, CDR2 SYDVKM. Trimming shortened V by 4 bases and J by 2 bases, and 15 bases separated the two germline ends. The CDR3 has 16 residues. The CDR3 nucleotides read TGTGCCAGCAGTTCTATGGCATGGGGAGCTGGAAACACCATATATTTT. Residues: CASSSMAWGAGNTIYF.